This TCR beta chain derives from a study of CD8 T cells in Susac syndrome. Random hexamers were used to reverse transcribe roughly 0.45 to 1 ug of RNA. TCR beta CDR3 was amplified by immunoSEQ multiplex PCR. This amplification extended across 54 Vbeta and 13 Jbeta segments. TCRdb reprocessed the immunoSEQ multiplex PCR reads via MiXCR and lists one record per CDR3 protein. The sample yields about 250,000 distinct CDR3 sequences, just under 95% seen once. The multiple sclerosis control cohort comprised treatment-naive individuals presenting with stable or active relapsing-remitting disease. Negative isolation yielded CD4+ and CD8+ T cells, and FACS enriched TEMRA cells. The sequence was obtained from a human donor with multiple sclerosis. Sequenced sample: CD4+ T cells from PBMCs.

This CDR3 is CASSLAAGGTEAFF. CDR3 nucleotide sequence: TGTGCCAGCAGCTTGGCGGCCGGAGGCACTGAAGCTTTCTTT. This chain uses TRBV5-6 with TRBJ1-1; D is undetermined. Germline V gene data show CDR1 as SGHDT and CDR2 as YYEEEE. The CDR3 runs to 14 residues. The germline V and J ends were trimmed by 0 bases and 4 bases, with 10 bases remaining between them.